The 5 T cell receptor beta chains listed next were all sequenced from one sample in a study of cytomegalovirus exposure and HLA in healthy donors. The primer mix had 60 Vbeta and 13 Jbeta primers. Generated by immunoSEQ multiplex PCR, the TCRdb table keeps only in-frame clones and is missing some. The table lists around 230,000 clones, roughly 81% of them singletons. Sequencing input: PBMCs. These receptors all come from a girl between 2 and 10 years old in good health and CMV-seronegative.

This clone was observed once. The chain links TRBV6-1 to TRBJ1-1; perhaps TRBD1 as D (5 bases). The length of the CDR3 is 15 residues. The germline V gene has CDR1 MNHNS and CDR2 SASEGT. V shed 5 bases and J shed 0 bases, with 13 bases lying between them. CDR3 region: CASSLPGQVNTEAFF. DNA of the CDR3: TGTGCCAGCAGTCTTCCAGGGCAGGTGAACACTGAAGCTTTCTTT.

This clone was counted once. The chain employs TRBV5-3 and TRBJ1-1; no reliable D call. Being an ORF, TRBV5-3 has a function that is uncertain. CDR3 size: 11 residues. V lost 0 bases, J lost 8 bases, and 5 bases lay in between. The CDR3 region is CARSLGQEAFF. CDR3 sequence (DNA): TGTGCCAGAAGCTTGGGGCAAGAAGCTTTCTTT.

The chain uses TRBV6-1 and TRBJ1-6, with TRBD1 as a possible D gene (6 bases). CDR3 length: 15 amino acids. Trimming removed 4 bases at V and 7 bases at J, with 14 bases between. Per germline, CDR1 MNHNS and CDR2 SASEGT. DNA of the CDR3: TGTGCCAGCAGTGTAGAGGACAGATACAATTCACCCCTCCACTTT. Translation gives CASSVEDRYNSPLHF.

V usage is TRBV9 and J usage is TRBJ1-1, with 9 bases aligning to TRBD1. This CDR3 spans 12 amino acids. In germline, CDR1 is SGDLS, CDR2 YYNGEE. The junction had 5 bases not matched to a gene; V was cut back by 3 bases and J by 11 bases. CDR3 sequence reads: CASSERTGEAFF. CDR3 bases: TGTGCCAGCAGCGAAAGGACAGGGGAGGCTTTCTTT.

The gene calls are TRBV6-5 and TRBJ2-7, with 8 bases fitting TRBD2. J was trimmed by 3 bases and V by 0 bases; bases with no gene match: 7. The germline V gene encodes CDR1 MNHEY and CDR2 SVGAGI. The CDR3 loop spans 16 amino acids. The CDR3 is CASSYSRWRGVYEQYF. The DNA for the CDR3 is TGTGCCAGCAGTTACTCGAGGTGGCGGGGGGTCTACGAGCAGTACTTC.